The 14 T cell receptor beta chains in this list originate from one sample, sequenced in a study of cytomegalovirus exposure and HLA in healthy donors. PCR used 60 Vbeta primers and 13 Jbeta primers. Generated by immunoSEQ multiplex PCR, the TCRdb table keeps only in-frame clones and is missing some. Among about 150,000 clones listed, around 59% were seen once. Sequencing was performed on PBMCs. The receptors stem from a male donor in good health and CMV-seronegative.

The V and J genes are TRBV7-9 and TRBJ1-4; D is perhaps TRBD1 (6 bases). Germline V gene sequence: CDR1 SEHNR, CDR2 FQNEAQ (reference sequence). This CDR3 spans 15 amino acids. The germline V and J ends were trimmed by 2 bases and 6 bases, with 13 bases remaining between them. In nucleotides, the CDR3 is TGTGCCAGCAGCTTAATGGAACAGGGACATGAAAAACTGTTTTTT. Amino acids: CASSLMEQGHEKLFF.

V usage is TRBV11-2 and J usage is TRBJ1-5, with D unclear. Germline V gives CDR1 SGHAT, CDR2 FQNNGV. Trimming pared 3 bases from V and 2 bases from J, leaving 11 bases between. The length of the CDR3 is 15 residues. CDR3: CASSFGGEGNQPQHF. As DNA, the CDR3 is TGTGCCAGCAGCTTCGGCGGAGAGGGCAATCAGCCCCAGCATTTT.

The chain is built from TRBV7-2 and TRBJ2-7; 7 bases map to TRBD2. V lost 4 bases, J lost 4 bases, and 7 bases stayed unmatched. In germline, CDR1 is SGHTA, CDR2 FQGNSA. This CDR3 contains 14 residues. In DNA, the CDR3 is TGTGCCAGCAGCTCGGGACTACTCCCATACGAGCAGTACTTC. It codes for CASSSGLLPYEQYF.

This chain joins TRBV5-1 and TRBJ2-5, with 7 bases fitting TRBD1. In germline, CDR1 is SGHRS, CDR2 YFSETQ. With 7 bases clipped from V and 2 bases from J, the junction kept 5 bases outside the gene matches. The CDR3 runs to 13 residues. The CDR3 protein is CASAPGQQETQYF. In nucleotides, the CDR3 is TGCGCCAGCGCCCCGGGACAGCAAGAGACCCAGTACTTC.

The chain links TRBV7-9 to TRBJ1-2; 8 bases are shared with TRBD1. Trimming removed 4 bases from V and 5 bases from J; junction bases left unmatched: 12. In germline, CDR1 is SEHNR, CDR2 FQNEAQ (reference sequence). The CDR3 is made up of 16 amino acids. CDR3 amino acids: CASSSYKTGGVYGYTF. CDR3 DNA sequence: TGTGCCAGCAGCTCCTACAAAACAGGGGGGGTTTATGGCTACACCTTC.

The chain is built from TRBV29-1 and TRBJ1-1; D might be TRBD1 (6 bases). This CDR3 contains 14 residues. Trimming took 6 bases from V and 4 from J, leaving 18 bases between them. Germline V gene sequence: CDR1 SQVTM, CDR2 ANQGSEA. The CDR3 is CSVARLGGSTEAFF. The CDR3 DNA reads as TGCAGCGTCGCCAGGTTAGGGGGTTCCACTGAAGCTTTCTTT.

This chain connects TRBV29-1 to TRBJ1-1, with 7 nucleotides matching TRBD1. This CDR3 region has 14 residues. V trimming: 3 bases; J trimming: 5 bases; junction bases outside the gene matches: 9. CDR1 is SQVTM, CDR2 ANQGSEA, per germline. CDR3 loop: CSVDPLSTGTEAFF. Written as DNA, the CDR3 is TGCAGCGTTGACCCCCTCTCGACAGGGACTGAAGCTTTCTTT.

This clone has just one count. This chain joins TRBV10-1 and TRBJ2-2; 8 nucleotides agree with TRBD1. This CDR3 has 15 residues. The V segment lost 6 bases and the J segment 6 bases; nucleotides outside the gene matches: 9. Germline V gives CDR1 WNHNN, CDR2 SYGVQD (reference sequence). The CDR3 is CASSRQTGVPGELFF. Written as DNA, the CDR3 is TGCGCCAGCAGCCGTCAGACAGGGGTTCCCGGGGAGCTGTTTTTT.

This rearrangement joins TRBV28 to TRBJ2-4, with 7 bases identical to TRBD2. The V gene's germline CDR1 is MDHEN and CDR2 SYDVKM. Trimming at V came to 8 bases and at J to 5 bases, leaving 9 bases not matched to a gene. The CDR3 is 14 amino acids. The CDR3 reads CASGRRSGENIQYF. In DNA form, the CDR3 reads TGTGCCAGCGGCCGCAGGAGCGGGGAAAACATTCAGTACTTC.

Concerning this clone itself: Within the sample, other DNA sequences also encode this same CDR3. The V gene is TRBV2, the J gene TRBJ1-5; no definite D call. CDR1 and CDR2 from the germline V gene are SNHLY and FYNNEI. There are 12 residues in the CDR3. V lost 2 bases and J 4 bases, leaving 3 bases between the germline ends. CDR3 DNA sequence: TGTGCCAGCAGTGAACCAAATCAGCCCCAGCATTTT. Translation: CASSEPNQPQHF.

The gene calls are TRBV27 and TRBJ2-1, with 7 bases identical to TRBD1. V lost 4 bases to trimming and J lost 0 bases; unmatched junction nucleotides: 3. This CDR3 comprises 15 residues. Germline V CDR1 and CDR2: MNHEY, SMNVEV (reference sequence). The CDR3 here is CASSSRDSSYNEQFF. The CDR3 coding sequence is TGTGCCAGCAGTTCCCGGGACAGCTCCTACAATGAGCAGTTCTTC.

The rearrangement links TRBV18 to TRBJ1-2; D remains ambiguous. The CDR3 is 15 residues long. Germline loops: CDR1 KGHSH, CDR2 LQKENI. With 3 bases removed from V and 5 bases from J, the gap between germline ends came to 16 bases. This CDR3 reads CASSPSVGRGYGYTF. CDR3 in DNA: TGTGCCAGCTCACCTTCGGTAGGGAGAGGTTATGGCTACACCTTC. Combining the CDR3 with reference TRBV18 and TRBJ1-2 gives the whole variable domain NAGVMQNPRHLVRRRGQEARLRCSPMKGHSHVYWYRQLPEEGLKFMVYLQKENIIDESGMPKERFSAEFPKEGPSILRIQQVVRGDSAAYFCASSPSVGRGYGYTFGSGTRLTVV.

This clone came up a few times. V usage is TRBV7-6 and J usage is TRBJ2-6; the match to TRBD1 covers 8 bases. CDR1 is SGHVS, CDR2 FNYEAQ, per germline. V shed 1 base and J 0 bases; nucleotides not matched to a gene: 5. This CDR3 spans 18 amino acids. CDR3: CASSLEAGGASGANVLTF. CDR3 bases: TGTGCCAGCAGCTTAGAGGCAGGGGGCGCCTCTGGGGCCAACGTCCTGACTTTC.

This clone was detected once. The chain carries TRBV28 and TRBJ1-4; 7 bases line up with TRBD1. The CDR3 covers 14 residues. The trim removed 5 bases at V and 7 bases at J, leaving 7 bases unmatched. Germline V gene sequence: CDR1 MDHEN, CDR2 SYDVKM. The CDR3 is CASSPGGITEKLFF. CDR3 DNA: TGTGCCAGCAGTCCAGGGGGGATTACTGAAAAACTGTTTTTT.